The present TCR beta chain was sequenced within a study of T cell changes during pregnancy in multiple sclerosis. Assay: immunoSEQ multiplex PCR; the TCRdb copy retains only in-frame clones and omits some. The profile covers tens of thousands of clones, with over 75% appearing a single time and roughly 0.72% taken by the ten largest. The CDR3 is made up of 13 amino acids. V shed 6 bases, J shed 6 bases, and the junction held 5 bases outside the gene matches. CDR1 is MRHNA, CDR2 SNTAGT, per germline. The chain has TRBV6-4 and TRBJ1-5; 7 bases are a match to TRBD1. The origin of this receptor is a female donor with multiple sclerosis, enrolled in a pregnancy study. The sequencing used CD4+ T cells from peripheral blood mononuclear cells, collected before pregnancy. CDR3 bases: TGTGCCAGCAGCGATCGACAGGGTCAGCCCCAGCATTTT. Translation gives CASSDRQGQPQHF.